The 30 T cell receptor beta chains below all came from one sample that was sequenced in a study of CD8 T cells in ankylosing spondylitis. One entry per CDR3 protein, called by TCRdb with MiXCR from the 5' RACE reads. The sample shows fewer than 200,000 distinct CDR3 sequences, about 18% of them seen only once. The sequenced material came from blood, either unsorted or a sorted T cell fraction (not recorded which). These receptors all come from a male donor with ankylosing spondylitis or in good health (not recorded which).

This clonotype was seen more than once but under ten times. The chain couples TRBV12-3 or TRBV12-4 to TRBJ2-7; tentative D call: TRBD2 (6 bases). Trimming stripped 7 bases from V and 2 bases from J, with 12 bases between. This CDR3 comprises 13 residues. The CDR3 is CASTASAPYEQYF. The CDR3 DNA is TGTGCCAGCACGGCTAGCGCACCCTACGAGCAGTACTTC.

The rearrangement joins TRBV20-1 to TRBJ1-1, with a weak D call TRBD1 (5 bases). The length of the CDR3 is 16 residues. Per germline, CDR1 DFQATT and CDR2 SNEGSKA (reference sequence). Trimming removed 0 bases from V and 3 bases from J, with 17 bases in between. In nucleotides, the CDR3 is TGCAGTGCTAGAGATCAGGCTCCGAAAGGGGACACTGAAGCTTTCTTT. Translated, it gives CSARDQAPKGDTEAFF.

In its sample, this clonotype was seen many times. This chain joins TRBV5-1 and TRBJ1-1; tentative D call: TRBD1 (5 bases). V dropped 4 bases and J dropped 3 bases, with 10 bases sitting between them. This CDR3 is 13 amino acids long. CDR1 SGHRS and CDR2 YFSETQ come from the germline V gene. CDR3 sequence: CASSDQGHTEAFF. In DNA form, the CDR3 reads TGCGCCAGCAGCGACCAGGGACACACTGAAGCTTTCTTT.

This clonotype has more than one count but fewer than ten. The chain combines TRBV27 with TRBJ1-5; 9 positions match TRBD1. Germline loops: CDR1 MNHEY, CDR2 SMNVEV (reference sequence). The J segment lost 3 bases and the V segment lost 0 bases, leaving 6 bases of the junction unmatched. The CDR3 consists of 17 residues. The CDR3 is CASSLSGDRVSNQPQHF. CDR3 nucleotide sequence: TGTGCCAGCAGTTTATCAGGGGACAGGGTTTCCAATCAGCCCCAGCATTTT.

The rearrangement uses TRBV20-1 and TRBJ2-7, with 9 bases matching TRBD1. V was clipped by 4 bases and J by 4 bases; unmatched bases: 5. The CDR3 is made up of 13 amino acids. Germline values: CDR1 DFQATT, CDR2 SNEGSKA (reference sequence). The CDR3, as DNA: TGCAGTGCTACGGGACAGGGTCTGTACGAGCAGTACTTC. This codes for CSATGQGLYEQYF.

The table lists this clonotype with many counts. The chain uses TRBV5-1 and TRBJ2-1; D gene ambiguous. Germline-derived CDR1 and CDR2 are SGHRS and YFSETQ. The CDR3 is made up of 13 amino acids. The ends were cut back, 0 bases at V and 6 bases at J, with 7 bases in the middle. CDR3 residues: CASSLALSNEQFF. The CDR3 DNA follows: TGCGCCAGCAGCTTGGCTCTTAGCAATGAGCAGTTCTTC. Full variable domain (remainder filled in from reference TRBV5-1 and TRBJ2-1): KAGVTQTPRYLIKTRGQQVTLSCSPISGHRSVSWYQQTPGQGLQFLFEYFSETQRNKGNFPGRFSGRQFSNSRSEMNVSTLELGDSALYLCASSLALSNEQFFGPGTRLTVL.

V usage is TRBV13 and J usage is TRBJ1-6; D might be TRBD1 (5 bases). Per the germline V gene, CDR1 is PRHDT and CDR2 is FYEKMQ (reference sequence). CDR3 size: 15 residues. Trimming stripped 6 bases from V and 3 bases from J, with 12 bases between. CDR3 DNA: TGTGCCAGCAGGCCCCCCAGGGTCTATAATTCACCCCTCCACTTT. Translated: CASRPPRVYNSPLHF.

The chain carries TRBV6-7 and TRBJ2-7; tentatively, D is TRBD1 or TRBD2 (6 bases each). TRBV6-7 is an open reading frame whose function is uncertain. Trimming cost V 2 bases and J 8 bases, with 16 bases left between them. The CDR3 contains 14 residues. The CDR3 protein is CASSYRLGGPKQYF. The CDR3 DNA follows: TGTGCCAGCAGTTACCGGTTAGGGGGGCCCAAGCAGTACTTC.

This clonotype was counted only a few times. The chain recombines TRBV28 with TRBJ2-1; D possibly corresponds to TRBD2 (6 bases). Germline lookup yields CDR1 MDHEN and CDR2 SYDVKM. V dropped 3 bases and J dropped 3 bases, with 12 bases sitting between them. The CDR3 extends over 15 amino acids. CDR3 coding DNA: TGTGCCAGCAGTTTCGGGAGCCCCAGCTACAATGAGCAGTTCTTC. Its protein is CASSFGSPSYNEQFF.

The rearrangement joins TRBV7-2 to TRBJ2-7, with a possible D match to TRBD2 (6 bases). Trimming removed 5 bases at V and 4 bases at J, with 15 bases between. Per the germline V gene, CDR1 is SGHTA and CDR2 is FQGNSA. The CDR3 runs 14 residues. CDR3 sequence: CASSPHGSGYEQYF. Here the CDR3 DNA reads TGTGCCAGCAGCCCCCACGGGAGCGGGTACGAGCAGTACTTC. Drawing the rest from reference TRBV7-2 and TRBJ2-7, the complete variable domain is GAGVSQSPSNKVTEKGKDVELRCDPISGHTALYWYRQSLGQGLEFLIYFQGNSAPDKSGLPSDRFSAERTGGSVSTLTIQRTQQEDSAVYLCASSPHGSGYEQYFGPGTRLTVT.

This chain joins TRBV29-1 and TRBJ2-4; 12 bases map to TRBD1. Trimming at V came to 6 bases and at J to 7 bases, leaving 13 bases not matched to a gene. The CDR3 has 16 amino acids. Per germline, CDR1 SQVTM and CDR2 ANQGSEA. CDR3 protein: CSVATGTGGARNIQYF. The DNA for the CDR3 is TGCAGCGTCGCGACCGGGACAGGGGGCGCGCGGAACATTCAGTACTTC.

V and J are TRBV7-9 and TRBJ2-3; a weak D match, TRBD2 (6 bases). Trimming pared 4 bases from V and 4 bases from J, leaving 9 bases between. CDR1 and CDR2 (germline): SEHNR, FQNEAQ (reference sequence). This CDR3 region has 13 residues. The CDR3 loop is CASSSGGSDTQYF. Here the CDR3 DNA reads TGTGCCAGCAGCTCCGGGGGATCAGATACGCAGTATTTT. The variable domain in full, completed from reference TRBV7-9 and TRBJ2-3, reads DTGVSQNPRHKITKRGQNVTFRCDPISEHNRLYWYRQTLGQGPEFLTYFQNEAQLEKSRLLSDRFSAERPKGSFSTLEIQRTEQGDSAMYLCASSSGGSDTQYFGPGTRLTVL.

This clonotype was counted ten times or more. The rearrangement uses TRBV27 and TRBJ1-4, with D maybe TRBD1 (5 bases). This CDR3 comprises 17 residues. The V end was cut by 5 bases, the J end by 7 bases, with 23 bases between. Germline CDR1 is MNHEY and CDR2 is SMNVEV (reference sequence). The CDR3 sequence is CASSNPGLRKGPEKLFF. DNA of the CDR3: TGTGCCAGCAGTAATCCGGGTCTCCGGAAGGGACCTGAAAAACTGTTTTTT. The variable domain in full, with the rest retrieved from reference TRBV27 and TRBJ1-4, is EAQVTQNPRYLITVTGKKLTVTCSQNMNHEYMSWYRQDPGLGLRQIYYSMNVEVTDKGDVPEGYKVSRKEKRNFPLILESPSPNQTSLYFCASSNPGLRKGPEKLFFGSGTQLSVL.

This clonotype was seen ten or more times. The chain links TRBV20-1 to TRBJ1-4; maybe TRBD1 (6 bases). The V gene lost 3 bases and the J gene lost 0 bases, with 11 bases spanning the gap. Germline V gene lookup returns CDR1 DFQATT and CDR2 SNEGSKA (reference sequence). This CDR3 is 15 amino acids long. The CDR3 protein is CSARLQGATNEKLFF. The CDR3 DNA follows: TGCAGTGCTAGGTTACAGGGTGCAACTAATGAAAAACTGTTTTTT.

The CDR3 region is CASSPMRPGDLYNEQFF. CDR3 bases: TGTGCCAGCAGTCCGATGCGCCCGGGGGACCTATACAATGAGCAGTTCTTC. This sequence joins TRBV2 and TRBJ2-1; D possibly corresponds to TRBD2 (6 bases). Germline CDR1 and CDR2: SNHLY and FYNNEI. Trimming took off 5 bases at V and 4 bases at J, with 21 bases between the two ends. There are 17 residues in the CDR3.

This clonotype turned up a few times. This rearrangement joins TRBV7-9 to TRBJ2-5; D possibly uses TRBD1 or TRBD2 (5 bases each). Germline values: CDR1 SEHNR, CDR2 FQNEAQ (reference sequence). V shed 4 bases and J shed 3 bases, with 15 bases lying between them. This CDR3 has 15 amino acids. DNA of the CDR3: TGTGCCAGCAGCTCCCGGGACCGAGAAAAAGAGACCCAGTACTTC. Encoded protein: CASSSRDREKETQYF. Complete variable domain (other parts from reference TRBV7-9 and TRBJ2-5): DTGVSQNPRHKITKRGQNVTFRCDPISEHNRLYWYRQTLGQGPEFLTYFQNEAQLEKSRLLSDRFSAERPKGSFSTLEIQRTEQGDSAMYLCASSSRDREKETQYFGPGTRLLVL.

The chain uses TRBV12-3 or TRBV12-4 and TRBJ2-2; D remains unclear. The CDR3 contains 16 residues. Trimming stripped 2 bases from V and 4 bases from J, with 14 bases between. CDR3 in amino acids: CASSLNTGSVTGELFF. CDR3 nucleotide sequence: TGTGCCAGCAGTTTAAATACCGGTTCGGTCACCGGGGAGCTGTTTTTT.

This chain links TRBV27 with TRBJ2-7, with D unclear. CDR3 size: 13 residues. Trimming cost V 5 bases and J 7 bases, with 15 bases left between them. Germline CDR1 MNHEY, CDR2 SMNVEV (reference sequence). The CDR3 here is CASSLNGRWEQYF. In nucleotides, the CDR3 is TGTGCCAGCAGTCTTAATGGTCGTTGGGAGCAGTACTTC.

In its sample, this clonotype was seen many times. This chain links TRBV20-1 with TRBJ1-4, with 7 bases identical to TRBD1. The germline V gene has CDR1 DFQATT and CDR2 SNEGSKA (reference sequence). V shed 1 base and J 4 bases; nucleotides not matched to a gene: 3. This CDR3 has 14 amino acids. CDR3 in amino acids: CSARVTGLNEKLFF. CDR3 DNA sequence: TGCAGTGCTAGAGTGACAGGGCTTAATGAAAAACTGTTTTTT.

This clonotype has more than one count but fewer than ten. The V call is TRBV7-9, the J call TRBJ1-1; possible D gene TRBD1, 5 bases. The V end was cut by 5 bases, the J end by 2 bases, with 18 bases between. This CDR3 spans 16 amino acids. Looked up from germline, CDR1 is SEHNR and CDR2 is FQNEAQ (reference sequence). The CDR3: CASSLETGGPNTEAFF. CDR3 nucleotides: TGTGCCAGCAGCCTCGAAACGGGGGGACCCAACACTGAAGCTTTCTTT.

This rearrangement joins TRBV10-3 to TRBJ2-1; D ambiguous. The CDR3 extends over 15 amino acids. CDR1 is ENHRY and CDR2 is SYGVKD in the germline V gene. V lost 2 bases and J lost 3, with 11 bases in between. The CDR3 coding sequence is TGTGCCATCAGTGAGACAGTCCCGGACTACAATGAGCAGTTCTTC. Translated, it gives CAISETVPDYNEQFF.

This clonotype was found a few times. The rearrangement joins TRBV20-1 to TRBJ2-7, with D hard to call. The CDR3 has 15 residues. CDR1 is DFQATT and CDR2 is SNEGSKA in the germline V gene (reference sequence). The V end lost 0 bases, the J end lost 0 bases, and 12 bases lay between the germline ends. The CDR3 region is CSARETHLNSYEQYF. CDR3 nucleotides: TGCAGTGCTAGAGAAACCCACTTAAACTCCTACGAGCAGTACTTC.

This clonotype occurred a few times. This rearrangement joins TRBV10-3 to TRBJ1-1; TRBD1 aligns across 10 bases. The trim removed 3 bases at V and 6 bases at J, leaving 7 bases unmatched. Germline-derived CDR1 and CDR2 are ENHRY and SYGVKD. The CDR3 length is 15 residues. The CDR3 loop reads CAISDSTGGHPEAFF. The CDR3 DNA follows: TGTGCCATCAGTGACTCGACAGGGGGCCACCCTGAAGCTTTCTTT.

This clonotype was counted many times. The gene calls are TRBV29-1 and TRBJ1-1, with 11 bases aligning to TRBD1. J lost 4 bases, V lost 7 bases, and 5 bases had no gene match. The CDR3 is made up of 13 amino acids. Germline values: CDR1 SQVTM, CDR2 ANQGSEA. CDR3 residues: CSASGTGGTEAFF. In DNA form, the CDR3 reads TGCAGCGCCTCCGGGACAGGGGGCACTGAAGCTTTCTTT.

This clonotype was detected only a few times. The V call is TRBV28, the J call TRBJ2-1; D unresolved. The V gene's germline CDR1 is MDHEN and CDR2 SYDVKM. CDR3 size: 12 residues. V lost 4 bases to trimming and J lost 3 bases, with 4 bases between them. Here the CDR3 reads CASSSVYNEQFF. Here the CDR3 DNA reads TGTGCCAGCAGTTCCGTCTACAATGAGCAGTTCTTC.

This clonotype was detected a few times. As DNA, the CDR3 is TGTGCCACACGGTTAGCGGATAACACCGGGGAGCTGTTTTTT. It specifies CATRLADNTGELFF. V usage is TRBV10-3 and J usage is TRBJ2-2; perhaps TRBD2 as D (6 bases). The CDR3 consists of 14 residues. With 10 bases removed from V and 2 bases from J, the gap between germline ends came to 14 bases. Germline loops: CDR1 ENHRY, CDR2 SYGVKD.

A single count supports this clonotype. This clone may be a read error of a much larger clone one base away. The rearrangement links TRBV5-1 to TRBJ2-3; 7 nucleotides agree with TRBD2. This CDR3 contains 15 residues. The germline CDR1 and CDR2 sequences are SGHRS and YFSETQ. The chain's CDR3 is CASSLGGSLADTRYF. CDR3 nucleotide sequence: TGCGCCAGCAGCTTAGGCGGGAGTTTAGCAGATACGCGGTATTTT.

This clonotype was counted ten times or more. J is TRBJ2-2 and V is TRBV24-1; D might be TRBD1 (5 bases). CDR1 and CDR2 (germline): KGHDR, SFDVKD. Between the trimmed V and J ends, which lost 5 bases and 1 base, there was a span of 7 bases. The CDR3 spans 14 residues. The CDR3 loop is CATSVDRNTGELFF. CDR3 nucleotides: TGTGCCACCAGTGTTGACAGGAACACCGGGGAGCTGTTTTTT.

This clonotype was detected ten times or more. This rearrangement joins TRBV14 to TRBJ2-1, with 9 bases fitting TRBD2. Germline CDR1 and CDR2: SGHDN and FVKESK. The J segment lost 9 bases and the V segment lost 1 base, leaving 10 bases of the junction unmatched. This CDR3 comprises 16 residues. CDR3 sequence (DNA): TGTGCCAGCAGCCAAGGAGGTAGCGGGAGAATATTTGAGCAGTTCTTC. This gives the protein CASSQGGSGRIFEQFF.

Many counts were recorded for this clonotype. V is TRBV11-1 and J is TRBJ2-1, with 8 nucleotides matching TRBD2. The trim removed 3 bases at V and 4 bases at J, leaving 5 bases unmatched. The CDR3 is 15 amino acids. Germline values: CDR1 SGHAT, CDR2 FQDESV (reference sequence). CDR3 sequence (DNA): TGTGCCAGCAGCTTTTCGGGAGGGCCATACAATGAGCAGTTCTTC. Its protein is CASSFSGGPYNEQFF.